This TCR beta chain comes out of a study of T cells after yellow fever vaccination. Each CDR3 protein is one row after TCRdb ran MiXCR on the 5' RACE reads. In the table there are approximately 450,000 distinct CDR3 sequences, roughly 20% of which are singletons. A few counts support this clonotype. Material: PBMCs, obtained before the yellow fever booster vaccination. The origin of this receptor is a man aged 18-30 years who received the YFV17D yellow fever vaccine.

CDR3 sequence reads: CSARDKRGPSYNEQFF. The CDR3 bases are TGCAGTGCTAGAGATAAGCGGGGGCCCTCCTACAATGAGCAGTTCTTC. V usage is TRBV20-1 and J usage is TRBJ2-1, with 8 positions matching TRBD2. This CDR3 spans 16 amino acids. CDR1 and CDR2 (germline): DFQATT, SNEGSKA (reference sequence). V lost 0 bases, J lost 0 bases, and 4 bases stayed unmatched.